The 23 T cell receptor beta chains presented below share a single source sample, sequenced in a study of Ad26.COV2.S vaccination and SARS-CoV-2 variants. Some clones are missing from TCRdb's copy, which holds only in-frame ones; the method was immunoSEQ multiplex PCR. In the table there are 200,000 to 300,000 clones, 88% of which are singletons. Described treatment: 19 received Ad26.COV2.S at low or high dose, single or two shots; several received placebo; per-sample allocation not given. At day 63 after the first vaccine or placebo injection, samples were drawn. The sample was peripheral blood, taken in a trial of Ad26.COV2.S vaccine versus placebo. These receptors all stem from a person between 18 and 65 years old who received the Ad26.COV2.S COVID-19 vaccine or a placebo.

The J gene is TRBJ1-5, the V gene TRBV11-1; D remains ambiguous. This CDR3 contains 13 residues. Trimming removed 0 bases from V and 5 bases from J, with 5 bases in between. Germline assignment: CDR1 SGHAT and CDR2 FQDESV (reference sequence). CDR3 amino acids: CASSLARDQPQHF. CDR3 DNA: TGTGCCAGCAGCTTAGCGAGGGATCAGCCCCAGCATTTT.

The chain joins TRBV5-4 to TRBJ2-7; a weak D match, TRBD1 (5 bases). This CDR3 spans 14 amino acids. Germline V gene lookup returns CDR1 SGHNT and CDR2 YYREEE (reference sequence). V was trimmed by 0 bases and J by 4 bases, leaving 11 bases between them. This CDR3 is CASSLDAGIYEQYF. In DNA form, the CDR3 reads TGTGCCAGCAGCTTGGATGCAGGGATTTACGAGCAGTACTTC. Full variable domain (remainder filled in from reference TRBV5-4 and TRBJ2-7): ETGVTQSPTHLIKTRGQQVTLRCSSQSGHNTVSWYQQALGQGPQFIFQYYREEENGRGNFPPRFSGLQFPNYSSELNVNALELDDSALYLCASSLDAGIYEQYFGPGTRLTVT.

This clone occurred once. The chain combines TRBV4-2 with TRBJ2-3, with D perhaps TRBD1 (6 bases). Trimming removed 5 bases from V and 3 bases from J, with 12 bases in between. Germline-derived CDR1 and CDR2 are LGHNA and YNFKEQ. The CDR3 loop spans 14 amino acids. CDR3 loop: CASSYEGGTDTQYF. DNA of the CDR3: TGTGCCAGCAGCTATGAAGGGGGAACAGATACGCAGTATTTT.

The genes are TRBV3-1 (or the pseudogene TRBV3-2) and TRBJ1-1; no definite D call. This CDR3 region has 13 residues. Trimming removed 0 bases from V and 11 bases from J, with 13 bases in between. In germline, CDR1 is LGHDT, CDR2 YNNKEL (reference sequence). The CDR3 DNA follows: TGTGCCAGCAGCCAAGAATATGTCCAGACGGCTTTCTTT. Its protein is CASSQEYVQTAFF.

The CDR3 protein is CATLPGQGNQPQHF. The CDR3 bases are TGTGCCACCCTGCCGGGACAGGGCAATCAGCCCCAGCATTTT. The gene calls are TRBV10-3 and TRBJ1-5, with 8 bases fitting TRBD1. The CDR3 has 14 amino acids. CDR1 and CDR2 (germline): ENHRY, SYGVKD. Trimming at V came to 10 bases and at J to 2 bases, leaving 7 bases not matched to a gene.

The chain uses TRBV18 and TRBJ2-3, with TRBD1 identical over 7 bases. Germline V CDR1 and CDR2: KGHSH, LQKENI. J gave up 5 bases and V 3 bases, and 2 bases lay outside the gene matches. The CDR3 has 13 residues. The CDR3 region has the DNA TGTGCCAGCTCACCGACAGGGCGAGATACGCAGTATTTT. It translates to CASSPTGRDTQYF. The whole variable domain, filled in from reference TRBV18 and TRBJ2-3, reads NAGVMQNPRHLVRRRGQEARLRCSPMKGHSHVYWYRQLPEEGLKFMVYLQKENIIDESGMPKERFSAEFPKEGPSILRIQQVVRGDSAAYFCASSPTGRDTQYFGPGTRLTVL.

The V gene is TRBV28, the J gene TRBJ1-5, with TRBD1 identical over 11 bases. CDR1 and CDR2 from the germline V gene are MDHEN and SYDVKM. V was clipped by 5 bases and J by 2 bases; unmatched bases: 8. The CDR3 extends over 17 amino acids. CDR3 protein: CASSPNGQGAGNQPQHF. The CDR3 DNA reads as TGTGCCAGCAGTCCGAACGGACAGGGGGCAGGCAATCAGCCCCAGCATTTT.

This clone was picked up a small number of times. The chain carries TRBV3-1 (or the pseudogene TRBV3-2) and TRBJ2-7; 8 bases map to TRBD2. J was trimmed by 4 bases and V by 6 bases; bases with no gene match: 11. Germline loops: CDR1 LGHDT, CDR2 YNNKEL (reference sequence). CDR3 length equals 15 residues. The CDR3 DNA reads TGTGCCAGCAGTCAAAATCCGGGGGGGATGTACGAGCAGTACTTC. Its protein is CASSQNPGGMYEQYF.

The chain employs TRBV7-9 and TRBJ1-1; unclear D gene. Germline V CDR1 and CDR2: SEHNR, FQNEAQ (reference sequence). This CDR3 contains 16 residues. The V end lost 1 base, the J end lost 3 bases, and 15 bases lay between the germline ends. CDR3 in amino acids: CASSLGVVGRDTEAFF. DNA for the CDR3: TGTGCCAGCAGCTTAGGGGTAGTGGGTAGGGACACTGAAGCTTTCTTT.

The rearrangement uses TRBV7-2 and TRBJ2-7; D remains unclear. The germline CDR1 and CDR2 sequences are SGHTA and FQGNSA. V lost 5 bases and J lost 2, with 10 bases in between. The CDR3 consists of 13 residues. Written as DNA, the CDR3 is TGTGCCAGCAGCCGATCGATAACCTACGAGCAGTACTTC. It encodes CASSRSITYEQYF.

This sequence joins TRBV7-8 and TRBJ1-2; TRBD1 is a possible D gene (6 bases). This CDR3 has 16 amino acids. The V gene lost 4 bases and the J gene lost 5 bases, with 20 bases spanning the gap. Germline-derived CDR1 and CDR2 are SGHVS and FQNEAQ. CDR3 bases: TGTGCCAGCAGCTCCCGCCAGGGGACCCTTCTTTATGGCTACACCTTC. Translated, it gives CASSSRQGTLLYGYTF.

This rearrangement joins TRBV25-1 to TRBJ2-3, with no clear D. With 4 bases removed from V and 1 base from J, the gap between germline ends came to 9 bases. The CDR3 sequence is 14 residues long. The V gene's germline CDR1 is MGHDK and CDR2 SYGVNS. The CDR3 DNA is TGTGCCAGCAGTGCCTACAAAGGCACAGATACGCAGTATTTT. Translation: CASSAYKGTDTQYF. Together with reference TRBV25-1 and TRBJ2-3, the CDR3 gives the full variable domain: EADIYQTPRYLVIGTGKKITLECSQTMGHDKMYWYQQDPGMELHLIHYSYGVNSTEKGDLSSESTVSRIRTEHFPLTLESARPSHTSQYLCASSAYKGTDTQYFGPGTRLTVL.

The chain carries TRBV5-1 and TRBJ2-3; unclear D gene. This CDR3 has 16 residues. Trimming cost V 0 bases and J 6 bases, with 17 bases left between them. Germline CDR1 SGHRS, CDR2 YFSETQ. For the CDR3, the DNA is TGCGCCAGCAGCTTGGCCTCTCCTTTAGCCGTCGATACGCAGTATTTT. Translation gives CASSLASPLAVDTQYF.

This clone has just a few counts. V usage is TRBV18 and J usage is TRBJ2-7; the match to TRBD1 covers 10 bases. The CDR3 has 13 amino acids. The germline V gene encodes CDR1 KGHSH and CDR2 LQKENI. The V segment lost 8 bases and the J segment 3 bases; nucleotides outside the gene matches: 4. The CDR3 DNA sequence: TGTGCCAGCACATGGACAGGGGGCTACGAGCAGTACTTC. It translates to CASTWTGGYEQYF.

V usage is TRBV30 and J usage is TRBJ2-2; either TRBD1 or TRBD2 may fit D (6 bases each). The CDR3 is 15 amino acids. V lost 0 bases and J lost 4, with 12 bases in between. Germline V gene sequence: CDR1 GTSNPN, CDR2 SVGIG (reference sequence). CDR3 region: CAWSVLQGGTGELFF. The CDR3 DNA is TGTGCCTGGAGTGTTTTACAGGGAGGCACCGGGGAGCTGTTTTTT.

The V gene is TRBV9, the J gene TRBJ2-3; tentative D call: TRBD1 (6 bases). CDR3 length: 15 amino acids. Trimming shortened V by 1 base and J by 3 bases, and 12 bases separated the two germline ends. Germline-derived CDR1 and CDR2 are SGDLS and YYNGEE. In DNA, the CDR3 is TGTGCCAGCAGCGTAATAGGGCAGGGGACAGATACGCAGTATTTT. Its protein is CASSVIGQGTDTQYF.

This chain joins TRBV28 and TRBJ1-5; 10 bases fit TRBD1. The CDR3 runs to 18 residues. Germline CDR1 reads MDHEN; CDR2 reads SYDVKM. With V trimmed by 3 bases and J by 4 bases, 12 bases remained unmatched. The CDR3 here is CASSFTGFRGQGNQPQHF. CDR3 DNA sequence: TGTGCCAGCAGTTTCACGGGCTTCCGGGGACAGGGGAATCAGCCCCAGCATTTT.

The chain couples TRBV6-5 to TRBJ2-7; tentative D call: TRBD2 (5 bases). The CDR3 runs 13 residues. Germline V lookup: CDR1 MNHEY, CDR2 SVGAGI. Trimming removed 10 bases at V and 0 bases at J, with 13 bases between. The CDR3 reads CATSWENSYEQYF. The DNA for the CDR3 is TGTGCCACCTCTTGGGAGAACTCCTACGAGCAGTACTTC.

Written as DNA, the CDR3 is TGCAGCGTTGATAAGTCACTCTACAATGAGCAGTTCTTC. Its translation is CSVDKSLYNEQFF. J is TRBJ2-1 and V is TRBV29-1; no reliable D call. Deletions cut 3 bases from V and 3 bases from J, with 9 bases between. CDR1 SQVTM and CDR2 ANQGSEA come from the germline V gene. The CDR3 runs to 13 residues.

The V gene is TRBV5-5, the J gene TRBJ1-2, with a tentative D call TRBD1 (5 bases). Germline V gene sequence: CDR1 SGHKS, CDR2 YYEKEE (reference sequence). This CDR3 is 14 amino acids long. V was pared by 3 bases and J by 4 bases, with 13 bases between. CDR3 sequence: CASSSPGLSYGYTF. CDR3 in DNA: TGTGCCAGCAGCTCACCGGGACTGAGCTATGGCTACACCTTC.

The V call is TRBV6-2 or TRBV6-3, the J call TRBJ2-4; possible D gene TRBD1, 6 bases. The CDR3 length is 18 residues. Germline CDR1 is MNHEY and CDR2 is SVGEGT. Trimming shortened V by 4 bases and J by 0 bases, and 19 bases separated the two germline ends. CDR3 in amino acids: CASSLPSGTTLAKNIQYF. CDR3 coding DNA: TGTGCCAGCAGTTTACCTTCCGGGACAACCCTAGCCAAAAACATTCAGTACTTC.

This chain links TRBV4-2 with TRBJ1-1, with no clear D. Trimming shortened V by 1 base and J by 0 bases, and 12 bases separated the two germline ends. The CDR3 length is 16 residues. The germline V gene encodes CDR1 LGHNA and CDR2 YNFKEQ. The CDR3 nucleotides read TGTGCCAGCAGCCAAGGCTCAGACAAGATGAACACTGAAGCTTTCTTT. Encoded protein: CASSQGSDKMNTEAFF.

The V call is TRBV5-6, the J call TRBJ1-5; 10 bases agree with TRBD1. V lost 3 bases and J lost 4; bases outside the gene matches: 4. The CDR3 length is 15 residues. Germline V gene lookup returns CDR1 SGHDT and CDR2 YYEEEE. Written as DNA, the CDR3 is TGTGCCAGCAGCTCCGGGACAGGGGAAAATCAGCCCCAGCATTTT. This sequence encodes CASSSGTGENQPQHF.